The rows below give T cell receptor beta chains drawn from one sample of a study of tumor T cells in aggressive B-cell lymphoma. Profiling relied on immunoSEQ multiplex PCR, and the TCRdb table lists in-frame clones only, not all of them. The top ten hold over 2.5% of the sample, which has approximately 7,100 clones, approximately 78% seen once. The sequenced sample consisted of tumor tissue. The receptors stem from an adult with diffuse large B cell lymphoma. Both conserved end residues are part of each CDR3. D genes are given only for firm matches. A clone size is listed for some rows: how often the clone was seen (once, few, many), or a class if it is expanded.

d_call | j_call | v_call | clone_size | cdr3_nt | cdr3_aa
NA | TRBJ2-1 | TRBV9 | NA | TGTGCCAGCAGCGTACAGGGCTCCTACAATGAGCAGTTCTTC | CASSVQGSYNEQFF
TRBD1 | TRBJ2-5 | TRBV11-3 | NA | TGTGCCAGCAGCCTGGGACAGGGTCAAGAGACCCAGTACTTC | CASSLGQGQETQYF
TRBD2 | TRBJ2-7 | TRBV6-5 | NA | TGTGCCAGCAACGCTGGGACTATCTACGAGCAGTACTTC | CASNAGTIYEQYF
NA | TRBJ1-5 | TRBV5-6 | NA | TGTGCCAGCAGTCTAGTTGGACAGCCCCAGCATTTT | CASSLVGQPQHF
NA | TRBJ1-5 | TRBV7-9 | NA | TGTGCCAGCAGCTTAGAGGGCAGGGATCAGCCCCAGCATTTT | CASSLEGRDQPQHF
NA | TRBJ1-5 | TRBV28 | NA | TGTGCCAGCAGTTCCTCGACAGGTTATCAGCCCCAGCATTTT | CASSSSTGYQPQHF
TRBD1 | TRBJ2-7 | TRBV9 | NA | TGTGCCAGCAGCGTTTCCTGGGGGACAGGGGTTTTCGACGAGCAGTACTTC | CASSVSWGTGVFDEQYF
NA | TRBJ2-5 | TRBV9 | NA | TGTGCCAGCAGCGACGGACAGAGCCAAGAGACCCAGTACTTC | CASSDGQSQETQYF
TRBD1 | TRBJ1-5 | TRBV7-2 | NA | TGTGCCAGCAGGCCCGGGACAGATAGCAATCAGCCCCAGCATTTT | CASRPGTDSNQPQHF
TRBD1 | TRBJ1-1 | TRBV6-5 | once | TGTGCCACCAGACAGGGTAGCATGAACACTGAAGCTTTCTTT | CATRQGSMNTEAFF
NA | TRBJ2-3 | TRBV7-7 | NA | TGTGCTAGCAGCCCACAGGACACAGATACGCAGTATTTT | CASSPQDTDTQYF
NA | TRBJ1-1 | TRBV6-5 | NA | TGTGCCAGCAGTTACGAGGAAAACACTGAAGCTTTCTTT | CASSYEENTEAFF
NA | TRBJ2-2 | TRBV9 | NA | TGTGCCAGCAGCGTAGGCGGGAACACCGGGGAGCTGTTTTTT | CASSVGGNTGELFF
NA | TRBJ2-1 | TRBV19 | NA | TGTGCCAGTAGTATATACGGGAATTACAATGAGCAGTTCTTC | CASSIYGNYNEQFF
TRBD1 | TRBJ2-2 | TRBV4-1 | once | TGCGCCAGCAGCCAAGAGGGACAGGGATTGCACACCGGGGAGCTGTTTTTT | CASSQEGQGLHTGELFF
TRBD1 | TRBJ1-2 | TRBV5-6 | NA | TGTGCCAGCAGCTTCGGCGCAGGGGGCGGGGGCTATGGCTACACCTTC | CASSFGAGGGGYGYTF
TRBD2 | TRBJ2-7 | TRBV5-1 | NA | TGCGCCAGCAGCTTATTTAGCGGGACCTCCTACGAGCAGTACTTC | CASSLFSGTSYEQYF
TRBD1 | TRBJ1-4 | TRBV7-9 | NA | TGTGCCAGCAGCGACCCAGGACAGGGAAATGAAAAACTGTTTTTT | CASSDPGQGNEKLFF
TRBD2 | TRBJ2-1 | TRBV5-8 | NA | TGTGCCAGCAGCAGTGGTAGCGGGGGGGCGGTTGAGCAGTTCTTC | CASSSGSGGAVEQFF
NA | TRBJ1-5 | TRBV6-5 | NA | TGTGCCAGCAGTCCGGGAGCAGTCACTCAGCCCCAGCATTTT | CASSPGAVTQPQHF
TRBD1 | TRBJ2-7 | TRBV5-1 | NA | TGCGCCAGCAGCTTGGCCGAAGACAGGGGGCAGTACTTC | CASSLAEDRGQYF
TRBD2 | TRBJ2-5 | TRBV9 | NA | TGTGCCAGCAGCGTAGAGGTTAGCGGGGGGGTAGAGACCCAGTACTTC | CASSVEVSGGVETQYF
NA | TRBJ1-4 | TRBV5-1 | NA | TGCGCCAGCAGTGGAGGGGCCACTAATGAAAAACTGTTTTTT | CASSGGATNEKLFF
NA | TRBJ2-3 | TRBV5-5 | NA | TGTGCCAGCAGCTTGGGGACTACCCTCACAGATACGCAGTATTTT | CASSLGTTLTDTQYF
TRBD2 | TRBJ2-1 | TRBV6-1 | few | TGTGCCAGCAGTGAATCAGCGGGAGGCGGCTATGAGCAGTTCTTC | CASSESAGGGYEQFF
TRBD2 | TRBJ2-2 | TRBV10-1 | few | TGCGCCTCTGGGACTACCACGAACACCGGGGAGCTGTTTTTT | CASGTTTNTGELFF
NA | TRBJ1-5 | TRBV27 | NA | TGTGCCAGCAGTCCAGGGAATAGCAATCAGCCCCAGCATTTT | CASSPGNSNQPQHF
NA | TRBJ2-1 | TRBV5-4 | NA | TGTGCCAGCAGCTTCTGGAGCTCCTACAATGAGCAGTTCTTC | CASSFWSSYNEQFF
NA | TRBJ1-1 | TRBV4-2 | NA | TGTGCCAGCAGCCAGGCCGCCACTGAAGCTTTCTTT | CASSQAATEAFF
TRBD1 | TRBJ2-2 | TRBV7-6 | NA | TGTGCCAGCAGTCAGGGGGCTTACACCGGGGAGCTGTTTTTT | CASSQGAYTGELFF
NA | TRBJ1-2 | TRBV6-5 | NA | TGTGCCAGCAGCCCCGGGATTACCTATTATTATGGCTACACCTTC | CASSPGITYYYGYTF
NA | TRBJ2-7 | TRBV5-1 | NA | TGCGCCAGCAGTTTTTCAGGAGGCTACGAGCAGTACTTC | CASSFSGGYEQYF
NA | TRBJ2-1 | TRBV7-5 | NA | TGTGTCAGAAGCATATGGACTAGCGGGAGAACTTACAATGAGCAGTTCTTC | CVRSIWTSGRTYNEQFF
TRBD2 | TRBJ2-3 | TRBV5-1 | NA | TGCGCCAGCAGCTTTAGCGGGGGGGCACCAGATACGCAGTATTTT | CASSFSGGAPDTQYF
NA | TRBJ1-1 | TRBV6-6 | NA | TGTGCCAGCAGCCCAGGGGACACTGAAGCTTTCTTT | CASSPGDTEAFF
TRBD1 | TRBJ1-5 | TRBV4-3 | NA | TGCGCCAGCAGCCAAGGACAGGGGGACAATCAGCCCCAGCATTTT | CASSQGQGDNQPQHF
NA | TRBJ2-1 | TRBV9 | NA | TGTGCCAGCAGCGCATTCCGGGACTCCCACAATGAGCAGTTCTTC | CASSAFRDSHNEQFF